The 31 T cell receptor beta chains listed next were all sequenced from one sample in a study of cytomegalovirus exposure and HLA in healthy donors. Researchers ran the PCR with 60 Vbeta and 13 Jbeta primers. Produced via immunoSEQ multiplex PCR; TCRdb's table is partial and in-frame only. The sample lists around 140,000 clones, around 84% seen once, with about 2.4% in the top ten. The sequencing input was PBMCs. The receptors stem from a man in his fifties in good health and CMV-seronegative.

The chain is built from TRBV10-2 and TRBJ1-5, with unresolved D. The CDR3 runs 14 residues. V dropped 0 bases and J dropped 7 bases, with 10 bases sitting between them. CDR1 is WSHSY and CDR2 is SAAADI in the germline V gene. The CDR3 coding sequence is TGCGCCAGCAGTGAGTCCGGGTCTCAACAGCCCCAGCATTTT. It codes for CASSESGSQQPQHF.

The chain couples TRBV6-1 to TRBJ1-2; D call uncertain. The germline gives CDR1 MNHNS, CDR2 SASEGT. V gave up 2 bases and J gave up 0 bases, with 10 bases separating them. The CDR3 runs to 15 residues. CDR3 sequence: CASSERAGSNYGYTF. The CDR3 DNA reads TGTGCCAGCAGTGAAAGGGCGGGATCTAACTATGGCTACACCTTC.

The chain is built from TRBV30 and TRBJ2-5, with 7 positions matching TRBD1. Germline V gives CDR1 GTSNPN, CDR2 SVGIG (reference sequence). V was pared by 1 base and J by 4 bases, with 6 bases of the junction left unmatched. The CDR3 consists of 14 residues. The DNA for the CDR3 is TGTGCCTGGAGTGATCAGGGGGTCGGAGAGACCCAGTACTTC. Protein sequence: CAWSDQGVGETQYF.

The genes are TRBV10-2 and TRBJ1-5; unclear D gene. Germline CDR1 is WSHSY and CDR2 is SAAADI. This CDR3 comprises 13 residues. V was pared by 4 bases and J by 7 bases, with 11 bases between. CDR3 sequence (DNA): TGCGCCAGCAGTGTTGAGGGTTACCAGCCCCAGCATTTT. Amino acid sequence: CASSVEGYQPQHF.

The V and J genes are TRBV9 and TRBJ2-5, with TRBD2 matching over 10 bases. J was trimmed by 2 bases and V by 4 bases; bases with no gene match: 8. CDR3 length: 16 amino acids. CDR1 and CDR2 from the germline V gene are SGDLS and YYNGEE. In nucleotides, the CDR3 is TGTGCCAGCAGCTCCCGAGCGGGAGGGCTTCAAGAGACCCAGTACTTC. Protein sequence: CASSSRAGGLQETQYF.

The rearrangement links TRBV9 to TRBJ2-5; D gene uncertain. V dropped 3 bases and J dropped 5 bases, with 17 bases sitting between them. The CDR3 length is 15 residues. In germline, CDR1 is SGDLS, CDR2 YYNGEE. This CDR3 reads CASSALDGQWETQYF. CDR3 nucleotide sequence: TGTGCCAGCAGCGCGCTAGACGGCCAGTGGGAGACCCAGTACTTC.

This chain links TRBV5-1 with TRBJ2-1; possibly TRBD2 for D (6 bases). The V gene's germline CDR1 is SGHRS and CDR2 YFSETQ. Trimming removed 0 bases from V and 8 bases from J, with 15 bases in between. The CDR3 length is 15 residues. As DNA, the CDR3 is TGCGCCAGCAGCTTGGCGGGAGCCCGCTGGGATGAGCAGTTCTTC. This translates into CASSLAGARWDEQFF.

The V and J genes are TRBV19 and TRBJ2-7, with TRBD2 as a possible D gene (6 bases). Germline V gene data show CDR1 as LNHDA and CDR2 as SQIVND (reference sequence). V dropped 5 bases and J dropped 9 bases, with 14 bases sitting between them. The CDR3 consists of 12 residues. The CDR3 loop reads CASSPGGPSQYF. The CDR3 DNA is TGTGCCAGTAGTCCCGGGGGACCGTCGCAGTACTTC.

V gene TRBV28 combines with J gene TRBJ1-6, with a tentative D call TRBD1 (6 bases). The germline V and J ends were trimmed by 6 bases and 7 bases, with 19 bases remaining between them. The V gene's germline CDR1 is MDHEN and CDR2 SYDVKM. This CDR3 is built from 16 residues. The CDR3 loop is CASREATAGANSPLHF. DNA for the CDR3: TGTGCCAGCAGGGAAGCGACCGCAGGGGCGAATTCACCCCTCCACTTT.

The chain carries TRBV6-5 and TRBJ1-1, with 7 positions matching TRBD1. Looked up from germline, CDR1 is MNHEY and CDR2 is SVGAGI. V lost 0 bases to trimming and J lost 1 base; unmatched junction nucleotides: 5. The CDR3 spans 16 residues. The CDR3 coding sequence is TGTGCCAGCAGTTACTCTCAGGGGGTGGGGAACACTGAAGCTTTCTTT. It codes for CASSYSQGVGNTEAFF.

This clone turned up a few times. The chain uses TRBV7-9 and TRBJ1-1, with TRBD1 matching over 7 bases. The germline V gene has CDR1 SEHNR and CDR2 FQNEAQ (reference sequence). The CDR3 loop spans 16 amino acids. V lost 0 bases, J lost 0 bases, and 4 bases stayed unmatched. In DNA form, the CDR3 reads TGTGCCAGCAGCTTAGCTCGACAGGGACTGAACACTGAAGCTTTCTTT. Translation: CASSLARQGLNTEAFF.

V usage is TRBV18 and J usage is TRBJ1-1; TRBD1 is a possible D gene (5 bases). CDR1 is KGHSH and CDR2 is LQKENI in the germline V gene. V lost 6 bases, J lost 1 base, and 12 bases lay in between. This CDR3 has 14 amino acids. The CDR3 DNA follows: TGTGCCAGCTCTGAGTCAGGGAAGAACACTGAAGCTTTCTTT. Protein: CASSESGKNTEAFF.

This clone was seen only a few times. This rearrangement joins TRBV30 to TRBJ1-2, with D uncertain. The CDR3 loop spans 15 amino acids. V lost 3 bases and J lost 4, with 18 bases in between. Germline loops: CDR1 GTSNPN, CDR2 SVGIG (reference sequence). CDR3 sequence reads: CAWRSGLPNGYGYTF. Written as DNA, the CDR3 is TGTGCCTGGAGGAGCGGACTCCCAAATGGCTATGGCTACACCTTC.

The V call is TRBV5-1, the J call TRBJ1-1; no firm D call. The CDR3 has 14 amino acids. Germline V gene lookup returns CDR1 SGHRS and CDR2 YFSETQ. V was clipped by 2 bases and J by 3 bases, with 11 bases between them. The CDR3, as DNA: TGCGCCAGCAGCTTCTTGAGCGGAGACACTGAAGCTTTCTTT. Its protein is CASSFLSGDTEAFF. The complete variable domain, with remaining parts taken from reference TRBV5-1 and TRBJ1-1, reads KAGVTQTPRYLIKTRGQQVTLSCSPISGHRSVSWYQQTPGQGLQFLFEYFSETQRNKGNFPGRFSGRQFSNSRSEMNVSTLELGDSALYLCASSFLSGDTEAFFGQGTRLTVV.

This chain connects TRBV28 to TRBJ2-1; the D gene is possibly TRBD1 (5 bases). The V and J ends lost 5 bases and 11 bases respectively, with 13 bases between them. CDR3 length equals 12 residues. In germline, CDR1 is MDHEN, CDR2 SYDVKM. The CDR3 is CASSLRQSQQFF. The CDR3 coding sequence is TGTGCCAGCAGTCTGAGACAGAGCCAGCAGTTCTTC.

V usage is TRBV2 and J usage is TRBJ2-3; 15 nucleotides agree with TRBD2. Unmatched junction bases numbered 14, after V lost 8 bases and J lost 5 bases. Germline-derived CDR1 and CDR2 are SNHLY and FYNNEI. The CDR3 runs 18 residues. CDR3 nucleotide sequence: TGTGCCAGCGGGGACAGCGGACTAGCGGGAGGGCCCGGAGATACGCAGTATTTT. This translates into CASGDSGLAGGPGDTQYF.

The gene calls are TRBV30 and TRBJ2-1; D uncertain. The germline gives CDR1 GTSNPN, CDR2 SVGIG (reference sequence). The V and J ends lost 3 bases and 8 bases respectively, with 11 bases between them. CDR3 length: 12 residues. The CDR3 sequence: CAWRNRGDEQFF. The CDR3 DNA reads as TGTGCCTGGAGGAATCGAGGCGATGAGCAGTTCTTC.

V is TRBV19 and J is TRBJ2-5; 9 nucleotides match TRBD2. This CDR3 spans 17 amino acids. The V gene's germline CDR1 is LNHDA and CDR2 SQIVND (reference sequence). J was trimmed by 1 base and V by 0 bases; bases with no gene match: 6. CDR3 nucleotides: TGTGCCAGTAGTATAGATCTGGATAGCGGGGGCCAAGAGACCCAGTACTTC. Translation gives CASSIDLDSGGQETQYF.

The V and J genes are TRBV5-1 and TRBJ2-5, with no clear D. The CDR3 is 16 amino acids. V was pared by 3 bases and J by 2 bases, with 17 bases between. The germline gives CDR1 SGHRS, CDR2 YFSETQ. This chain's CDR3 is CASSSESGILQETQYF. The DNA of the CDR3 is TGCGCCAGCAGCTCCGAATCGGGTATATTACAAGAGACCCAGTACTTC.

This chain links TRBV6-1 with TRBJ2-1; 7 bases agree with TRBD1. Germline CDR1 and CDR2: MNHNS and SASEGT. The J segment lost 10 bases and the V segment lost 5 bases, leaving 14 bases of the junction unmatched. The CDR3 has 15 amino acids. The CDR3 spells CASSLAQGNKREQFF. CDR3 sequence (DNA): TGTGCCAGCAGTCTCGCACAGGGGAATAAACGAGAGCAGTTCTTC.

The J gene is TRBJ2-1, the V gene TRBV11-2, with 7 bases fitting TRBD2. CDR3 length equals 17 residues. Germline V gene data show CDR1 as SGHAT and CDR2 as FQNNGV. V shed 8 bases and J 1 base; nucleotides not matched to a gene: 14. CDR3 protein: CASETSSAGASYNEQFF. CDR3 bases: TGTGCCAGCGAGACGTCAAGCGCGGGAGCGTCCTACAATGAGCAGTTCTTC. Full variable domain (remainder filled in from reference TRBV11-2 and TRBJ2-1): EAGVAQSPRYKIIEKRQSVAFWCNPISGHATLYWYQQILGQGPKLLIQFQNNGVVDDSQLPKDRFSAERLKGVDSTLKIQPAKLEDSAVYLCASETSSAGASYNEQFFGPGTRLTVL.

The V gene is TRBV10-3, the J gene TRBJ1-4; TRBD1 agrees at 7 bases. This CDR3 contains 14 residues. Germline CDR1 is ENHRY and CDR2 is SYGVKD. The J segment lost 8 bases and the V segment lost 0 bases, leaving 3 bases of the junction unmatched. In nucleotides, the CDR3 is TGTGCCATCAGTGAGTCTGACAGGGAGGAAAAACTGTTTTTT. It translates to CAISESDREEKLFF.

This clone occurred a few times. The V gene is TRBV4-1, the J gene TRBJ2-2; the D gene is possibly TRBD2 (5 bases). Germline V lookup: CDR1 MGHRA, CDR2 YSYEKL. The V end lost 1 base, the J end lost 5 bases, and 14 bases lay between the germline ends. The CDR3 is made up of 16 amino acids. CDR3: CASSQVPGSGTGELFF. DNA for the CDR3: TGCGCCAGCAGCCAAGTTCCAGGATCGGGAACCGGGGAGCTGTTTTTT.

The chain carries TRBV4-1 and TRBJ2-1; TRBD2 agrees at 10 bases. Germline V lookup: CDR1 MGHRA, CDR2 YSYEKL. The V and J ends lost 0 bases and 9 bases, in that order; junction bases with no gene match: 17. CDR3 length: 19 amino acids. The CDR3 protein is CASSQDPVRTSGPYGEQFF. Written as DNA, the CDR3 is TGCGCCAGCAGCCAAGATCCTGTTAGGACTAGCGGACCGTACGGTGAGCAGTTCTTC.

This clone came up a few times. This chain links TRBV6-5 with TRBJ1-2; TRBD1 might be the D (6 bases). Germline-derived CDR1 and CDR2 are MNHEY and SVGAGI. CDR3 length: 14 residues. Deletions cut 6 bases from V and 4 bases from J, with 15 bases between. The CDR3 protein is CASSPGQPSYGYTF. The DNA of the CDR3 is TGTGCCAGCAGCCCCGGACAGCCCTCCTATGGCTACACCTTC.

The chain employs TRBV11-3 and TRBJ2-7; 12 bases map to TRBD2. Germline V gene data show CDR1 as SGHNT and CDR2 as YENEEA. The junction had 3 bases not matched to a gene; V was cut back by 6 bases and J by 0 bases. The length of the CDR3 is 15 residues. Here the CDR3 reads CASSVTSGGSYEQYF. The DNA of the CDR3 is TGTGCCAGCAGTGTGACTAGCGGGGGCTCCTACGAGCAGTACTTC.

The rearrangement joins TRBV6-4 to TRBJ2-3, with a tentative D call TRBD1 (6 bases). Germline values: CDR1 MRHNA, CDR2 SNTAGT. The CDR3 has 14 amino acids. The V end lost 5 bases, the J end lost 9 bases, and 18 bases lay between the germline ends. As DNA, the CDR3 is TGTGCCAGCAGTCCGGGACCGATGACAGGAACGCAGTATTTT. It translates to CASSPGPMTGTQYF.

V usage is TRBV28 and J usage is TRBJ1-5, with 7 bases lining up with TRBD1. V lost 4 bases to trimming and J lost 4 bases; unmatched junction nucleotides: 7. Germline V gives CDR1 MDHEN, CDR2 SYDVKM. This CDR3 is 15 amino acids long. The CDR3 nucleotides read TGTGCCAGCAGTTCCCCGGGACAGAAAAATCAGCCCCAGCATTTT. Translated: CASSSPGQKNQPQHF.

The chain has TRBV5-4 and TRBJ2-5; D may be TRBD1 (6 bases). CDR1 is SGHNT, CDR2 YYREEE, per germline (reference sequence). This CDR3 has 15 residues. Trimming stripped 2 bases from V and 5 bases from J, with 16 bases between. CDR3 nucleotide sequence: TGTGCCAGCAGCTTACCAGGGGCTCGCTGGGAGACCCAGTACTTC. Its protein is CASSLPGARWETQYF.

The CDR3 reads CASSQERGPGNTIYF. The CDR3 DNA sequence: TGTGCCAGCTCGCAGGAGAGGGGGCCTGGAAACACCATATATTTT. This chain joins TRBV18 and TRBJ1-3; 7 bases line up with TRBD1. The CDR3 sequence is 15 residues long. J lost 2 bases, V lost 6 bases, and 7 bases had no gene match. Germline-derived CDR1 and CDR2 are KGHSH and LQKENI. The whole variable domain, remainder taken from reference TRBV18 and TRBJ1-3, is NAGVMQNPRHLVRRRGQEARLRCSPMKGHSHVYWYRQLPEEGLKFMVYLQKENIIDESGMPKERFSAEFPKEGPSILRIQQVVRGDSAAYFCASSQERGPGNTIYFGEGSWLTVV.

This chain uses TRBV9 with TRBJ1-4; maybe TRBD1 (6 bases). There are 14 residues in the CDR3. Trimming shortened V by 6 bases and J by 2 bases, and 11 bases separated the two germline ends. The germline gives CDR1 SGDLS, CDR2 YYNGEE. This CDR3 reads CASTTGSTNEKLFF. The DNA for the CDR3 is TGTGCCAGCACCACAGGGAGCACTAATGAAAAACTGTTTTTT.